This T cell receptor beta chain was captured by sequencing in a study of T-cell memory formation after mild COVID-19. General observations from the study: A subset of responding clones appeared in pre-infection memory, suggesting cross-reactive memory joined.

This clonotype was seen only a few times. Its antigen is unidentified. Trimming cost V 7 bases and J 10 bases; bases outside gene matches: 10. Germline CDR1 reads MGHDK; CDR2 reads SYGVNS. The CDR3 totals 14 residues. TCRdb re-derived calls from the 5' RACE reads in MiXCR, one entry per CDR3 protein. The sample lists roughly 250,000 distinct CDR3 sequences; about a sixth were seen once. This TCR came from a man aged 18-30 years who had mild COVID-19 (a few samples of this study predate the infection). Cell type and time point are not known. The sequenced sample consisted of PBMCs or a T cell subset sorted from them (not recorded which). The chain uses TRBV25-1 and TRBJ1-6; TRBD1 matches at 7 bases. The CDR3 sequence: CASTLTGKGSPLHF. CDR3 DNA: TGTGCCAGCACCTTGACAGGGAAGGGCTCACCCCTCCACTTT. The full variable domain, rest sourced from reference TRBV25-1 and TRBJ1-6, is EADIYQTPRYLVIGTGKKITLECSQTMGHDKMYWYQQDPGMELHLIHYSYGVNSTEKGDLSSESTVSRIRTEHFPLTLESARPSHTSQYLCASTLTGKGSPLHFGNGTRLTVT.